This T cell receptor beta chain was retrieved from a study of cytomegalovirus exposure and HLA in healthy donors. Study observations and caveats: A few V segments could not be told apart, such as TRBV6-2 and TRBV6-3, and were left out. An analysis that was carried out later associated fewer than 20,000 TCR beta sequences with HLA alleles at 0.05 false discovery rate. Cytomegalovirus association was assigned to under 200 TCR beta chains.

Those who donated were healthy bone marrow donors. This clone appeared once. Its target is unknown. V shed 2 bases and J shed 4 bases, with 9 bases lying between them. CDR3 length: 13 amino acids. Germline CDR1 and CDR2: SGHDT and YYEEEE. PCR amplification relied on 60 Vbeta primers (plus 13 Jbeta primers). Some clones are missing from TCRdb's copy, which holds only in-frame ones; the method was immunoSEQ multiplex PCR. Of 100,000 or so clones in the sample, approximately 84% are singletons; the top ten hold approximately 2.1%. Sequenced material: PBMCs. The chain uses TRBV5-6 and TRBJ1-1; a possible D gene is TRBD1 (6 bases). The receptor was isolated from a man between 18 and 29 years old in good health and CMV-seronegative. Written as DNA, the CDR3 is TGTGCCAGCAGCTTCCAGGGGATCACTGAAGCTTTCTTT. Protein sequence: CASSFQGITEAFF.